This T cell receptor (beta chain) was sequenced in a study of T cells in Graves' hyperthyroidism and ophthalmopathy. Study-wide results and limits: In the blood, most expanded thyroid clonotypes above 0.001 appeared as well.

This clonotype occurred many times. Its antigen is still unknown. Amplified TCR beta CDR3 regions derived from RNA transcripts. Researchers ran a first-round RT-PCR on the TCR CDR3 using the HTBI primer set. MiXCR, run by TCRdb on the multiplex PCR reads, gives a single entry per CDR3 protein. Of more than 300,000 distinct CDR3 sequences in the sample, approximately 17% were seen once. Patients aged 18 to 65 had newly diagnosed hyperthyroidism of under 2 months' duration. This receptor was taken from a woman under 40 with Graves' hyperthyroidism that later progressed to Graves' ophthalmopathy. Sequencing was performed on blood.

The CDR3 is CSVLQLNTDTQYF. The CDR3 DNA sequence: TGCAGCGTTTTGCAGCTAAACACAGATACGCAGTATTTT. V is TRBV29-1 and J is TRBJ2-3; D is ambiguous. The length of the CDR3 is 13 residues. CDR1 and CDR2 (germline): SQVTM, ANQGSEA. Trimming shortened V by 5 bases and J by 2 bases, and 11 bases separated the two germline ends.